A single sample is the source of the 21 T cell receptor beta chains below, sequenced in a study of cytotoxic CD8 clonotypes in ibrutinib-treated CLL. Clones were sequenced by immunoSEQ multiplex PCR, and TCRdb holds only the in-frame ones, with some missing. The sample records approximately 92,000 clones, 60% to 80% being singletons. Sequencing used PBMCs, obtained after 24 months of ibrutinib treatment. The receptors were gathered from a human donor with chronic lymphocytic leukemia.

The chain links TRBV19 to TRBJ2-1; 12 bases match TRBD1. Germline V CDR1 and CDR2: LNHDA, SQIVND (reference sequence). Trimming removed 5 bases from V and 7 bases from J; junction bases left unmatched: 6. The CDR3 is made up of 15 amino acids. This CDR3 reads CASSPGQGARNEQFF. For the CDR3, the DNA is TGTGCCAGTAGTCCGGGACAGGGGGCGCGGAATGAGCAGTTCTTC.

This chain uses TRBV19 with TRBJ1-2; D perhaps matches TRBD1 (6 bases). Germline V gives CDR1 LNHDA, CDR2 SQIVND (reference sequence). There are 17 residues in the CDR3. Trimming pared 7 bases from V and 2 bases from J, leaving 23 bases between. CDR3 residues: CASNIRGVVQGNYGYTF. The DNA of the CDR3 is TGTGCCAGTAACATTCGCGGTGTCGTTCAGGGGAACTATGGCTACACCTTC.

The rearrangement links TRBV5-4 to TRBJ2-3; TRBD2 agrees at 11 bases. The CDR3 covers 14 residues. With V trimmed by 10 bases and J by 0 bases, 4 bases remained unmatched. Germline V gene data show CDR1 as SGHNT and CDR2 as YYREEE (reference sequence). The DNA for the CDR3 is TGTGCCGGAGGGACTAGCGGAAGCACAGATACGCAGTATTTT. It specifies CAGGTSGSTDTQYF.

The chain combines TRBV19 with TRBJ1-1; TRBD1 aligns across 9 bases. The CDR3 length is 14 residues. The germline CDR1 and CDR2 sequences are LNHDA and SQIVND (reference sequence). J gave up 5 bases and V 5 bases, and 6 bases lay outside the gene matches. The CDR3 nucleotides are TGTGCCAGTAGTCAACAGGGGGCAGGGACTGAAGCTTTCTTT. This codes for CASSQQGAGTEAFF.

V is TRBV7-6 and J is TRBJ2-7, with TRBD2 as a possible D gene (5 bases). The CDR3 totals 15 residues. V lost 1 base and J 7 bases, leaving 17 bases between the germline ends. The V gene's germline CDR1 is SGHVS and CDR2 FNYEAQ. The CDR3 DNA follows: TGTGCCAGCAGCTTAGGACTTCCGGGATTGGGTGAGCAGTACTTC. Protein product: CASSLGLPGLGEQYF.

This chain links TRBV5-6 with TRBJ2-1; the D gene is possibly TRBD2 (6 bases). Germline V gene lookup returns CDR1 SGHDT and CDR2 YYEEEE. V was clipped by 0 bases and J by 2 bases, with 12 bases between them. The CDR3 is 16 residues long. CDR3 bases: TGTGCCAGCAGCTTGGGGGGGGACCCCGCCTACAATGAGCAGTTCTTC. This gives the protein CASSLGGDPAYNEQFF. The full variable domain, completed using reference TRBV5-6 and TRBJ2-1, is DAGVTQSPTHLIKTRGQQVTLRCSPKSGHDTVSWYQQALGQGPQFIFQYYEEEERQRGNFPDRFSGHQFPNYSSELNVNALLLGDSALYLCASSLGGDPAYNEQFFGPGTRLTVL.

In this sample, this clone turned up a few times. V usage is TRBV5-4 and J usage is TRBJ1-3; the D gene is possibly TRBD1 (5 bases). Germline V gene sequence: CDR1 SGHNT, CDR2 YYREEE (reference sequence). V lost 8 bases and J 3 bases, leaving 6 bases between the germline ends. The CDR3 has 11 residues. The CDR3 loop reads CARGRGNTIYF. The CDR3 nucleotides read TGTGCCAGGGGGCGTGGAAACACCATATATTTT.

As to this clone: Sequence at one end of the junction differs from germline and may be a read error. This rearrangement joins TRBV4-1 to TRBJ2-4; possible D gene TRBD2, 5 bases. The CDR3 extends over 14 amino acids. The germline V gene encodes CDR1 MGHRA and CDR2 YSYEKL. CDR3 coding DNA: TGCGCCAGCAGCCAAGGATGGGAGAAAAGCATTCAGTACTTC. The encoded protein is CASSQGWEKSIQYF.

V and J are TRBV19 and TRBJ1-5, with no clear D. This CDR3 has 14 amino acids. Trimming removed 3 bases at V and 12 bases at J, with 18 bases between. Per germline, CDR1 LNHDA and CDR2 SQIVND (reference sequence). This CDR3 is CASSIPTFSVLQHF. In nucleotides, the CDR3 is TGTGCCAGTAGTATTCCTACTTTTTCAGTACTCCAGCATTTT.

This clone was counted at least ten times. The rearrangement joins TRBV2 to TRBJ2-3; no clear D. Germline CDR1 and CDR2: SNHLY and FYNNEI. There are 15 residues in the CDR3. V lost 2 bases, J lost 1 base, and 10 bases lay in between. CDR3 sequence (DNA): TGTGCCAGCAGTGAAAGGGCATCTGGCACAGATACGCAGTATTTT. Protein product: CASSERASGTDTQYF.

This clone was recorded once. The gene calls are TRBV10-3 and TRBJ2-7; 14 positions agree with TRBD2. Germline trimming cut 5 bases from V and 7 bases from J; bases unmatched to any gene: 7. The CDR3 sequence is 15 residues long. Germline CDR1 is ENHRY and CDR2 is SYGVKD. The CDR3 reads CAISRGLAGGREQYF. CDR3 bases: TGTGCCATCAGTAGAGGACTAGCGGGAGGTCGGGAGCAGTACTTC.

The chain links TRBV29-1 to TRBJ1-2; D is perhaps TRBD1 (6 bases). V lost 1 base and J 8 bases, leaving 20 bases between the germline ends. The germline gives CDR1 SQVTM, CDR2 ANQGSEA. This CDR3 contains 15 residues. In nucleotides, the CDR3 is TGCAGCGTTGAAGGAGCGGGACACGGGGGCGCCGGCTACACCTTC. Amino acid sequence: CSVEGAGHGGAGYTF. The entire variable domain, with the rest obtained from reference TRBV29-1 and TRBJ1-2, is as follows: SAVISQKPSRDICQRGTSLTIQCQVDSQVTMMFWYRQQPGQSLTLIATANQGSEATYESGFVIDKFPISRPNLTFSTLTVSNMSPEDSSIYLCSVEGAGHGGAGYTFGSGTRLTVV.

The chain carries TRBV6-4 and TRBJ1-2, with D perhaps matching TRBD1 (6 bases). The V gene's germline CDR1 is MRHNA and CDR2 SNTAGT. The CDR3 has 13 residues. V was cut by 5 bases and J by 7 bases, with 14 bases left in between. CDR3 DNA: TGTGCCAGCAGTCTACAGGGACGGGGTGGCTACACCTTC. Protein sequence: CASSLQGRGGYTF.

The chain uses TRBV5-1 and TRBJ2-3; D not resolved. The CDR3 is made up of 11 amino acids. V was pared by 5 bases and J by 2 bases, with 3 bases between. Germline V lookup: CDR1 SGHRS, CDR2 YFSETQ. CDR3 amino acids: CASRITDTQYF. CDR3 nucleotides: TGCGCCAGCAGGATCACAGATACGCAGTATTTT.

This chain links TRBV5-4 with TRBJ2-6; D tentatively fits TRBD1 or TRBD2 (5 bases each). The CDR3 consists of 15 residues. V dropped 4 bases and J dropped 0 bases, with 8 bases sitting between them. The germline V gene has CDR1 SGHNT and CDR2 YYREEE (reference sequence). In DNA form, the CDR3 reads TGTGCCAGCAGCGGGGACCCCTCTGGGGCCAACGTCCTGACTTTC. This sequence encodes CASSGDPSGANVLTF. Based on the CDR3 plus reference TRBV5-4 and TRBJ2-6, the full variable domain is ETGVTQSPTHLIKTRGQQVTLRCSSQSGHNTVSWYQQALGQGPQFIFQYYREEENGRGNFPPRFSGLQFPNYSSELNVNALELDDSALYLCASSGDPSGANVLTFGAGSRLTVL.

The chain couples TRBV5-1 to TRBJ2-7; TRBD1 aligns across 8 bases. The CDR3 is 15 residues long. With 0 bases clipped from V and 0 bases from J, the junction kept 2 bases outside the gene matches. CDR1 is SGHRS, CDR2 YFSETQ, per germline. CDR3 sequence: CASSLGRGRSYEQYF. The CDR3 region has the DNA TGCGCCAGCAGCTTGGGCAGGGGGCGCTCCTACGAGCAGTACTTC.

This clone was counted a few times. The rearrangement links TRBV28 to TRBJ1-5; tentatively, D is TRBD1 (6 bases). The V gene's germline CDR1 is MDHEN and CDR2 SYDVKM. V was shortened by 8 bases and J by 7 bases, with 12 bases between the two germline ends. The CDR3 is 12 residues long. The CDR3 bases are TGTGCCAGCTCAAGGGGGGAACAGCCCCAGCATTTT. This sequence encodes CASSRGEQPQHF.

This chain connects TRBV6-1 to TRBJ2-6, with 8 nucleotides matching TRBD1. The CDR3 contains 15 residues. The V gene's germline CDR1 is MNHNS and CDR2 SASEGT. The trim removed 5 bases at V and 2 bases at J, leaving 2 bases unmatched. The CDR3, as DNA: TGTGCCAGCAGTACGGACAGGGCTGGGGCCAACGTCCTGACTTTC. Translation gives CASSTDRAGANVLTF.

The chain has TRBV7-2 and TRBJ1-1; D perhaps matches TRBD1 (5 bases). V was shortened by 6 bases and J by 4 bases, with 12 bases between the two germline ends. The CDR3 runs 13 residues. Germline CDR1 SGHTA, CDR2 FQGNSA. The chain's CDR3 is CASSAGMSTEAFF. The CDR3 DNA reads as TGTGCCAGCAGTGCAGGGATGAGCACTGAAGCTTTCTTT.

V usage is TRBV7-9 and J usage is TRBJ2-1; D ambiguous. The CDR3 is made up of 13 amino acids. Germline CDR1 is SEHNR and CDR2 is FQNEAQ (reference sequence). V was cut by 2 bases and J by 6 bases, with 8 bases left in between. CDR3 in DNA: TGTGCCAGCAGCTTAACAGATATCAATGAGCAGTTCTTC. Translated: CASSLTDINEQFF. The full variable domain, in which reference TRBV7-9 and TRBJ2-1 provide the parts outside the CDR3, is DTGVSQNPRHKITKRGQNVTFRCDPISEHNRLYWYRQTLGQGPEFLTYFQNEAQLEKSRLLSDRFSAERPKGSFSTLEIQRTEQGDSAMYLCASSLTDINEQFFGPGTRLTVL.

The chain carries TRBV7-9 and TRBJ2-5; D is unclear. Trimming pared 6 bases from V and 5 bases from J, leaving 13 bases between. From germline, CDR1 is SEHNR and CDR2 FQNEAQ (reference sequence). The CDR3 covers 13 residues. The CDR3 DNA reads as TGTGCCAGCAGGGGCTGGGTCGGGGAGACCCAGTACTTC. It specifies CASRGWVGETQYF.